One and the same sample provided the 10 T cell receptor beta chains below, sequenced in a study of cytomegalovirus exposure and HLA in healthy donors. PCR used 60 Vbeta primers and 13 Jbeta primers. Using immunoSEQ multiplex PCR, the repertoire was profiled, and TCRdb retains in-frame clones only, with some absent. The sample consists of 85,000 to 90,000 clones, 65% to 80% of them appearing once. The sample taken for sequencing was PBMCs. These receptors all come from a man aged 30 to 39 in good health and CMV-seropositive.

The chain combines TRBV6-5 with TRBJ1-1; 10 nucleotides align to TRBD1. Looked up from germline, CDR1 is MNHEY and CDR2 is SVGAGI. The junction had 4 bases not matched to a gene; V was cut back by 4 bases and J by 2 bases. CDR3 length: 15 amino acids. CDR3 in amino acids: CASSSDRGRNTEAFF. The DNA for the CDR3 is TGTGCCAGCAGTTCCGACAGGGGGCGAAACACTGAAGCTTTCTTT.

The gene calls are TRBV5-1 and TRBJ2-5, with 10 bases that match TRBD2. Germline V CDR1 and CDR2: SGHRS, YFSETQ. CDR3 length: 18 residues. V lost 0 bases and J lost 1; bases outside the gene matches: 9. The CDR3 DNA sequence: TGCGCCAGCAGCTTGGGGGTTGTAGCGGGGGGCTCCCAAGAGACCCAGTACTTC. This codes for CASSLGVVAGGSQETQYF.

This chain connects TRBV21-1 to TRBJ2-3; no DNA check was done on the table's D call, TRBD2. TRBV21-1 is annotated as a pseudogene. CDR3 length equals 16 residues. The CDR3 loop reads CASSKGTSGGKDTQYF. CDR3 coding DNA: TGTGCCAGCAGCAAAGGTACTAGCGGGGGCAAAGATACGCAGTATTTT.

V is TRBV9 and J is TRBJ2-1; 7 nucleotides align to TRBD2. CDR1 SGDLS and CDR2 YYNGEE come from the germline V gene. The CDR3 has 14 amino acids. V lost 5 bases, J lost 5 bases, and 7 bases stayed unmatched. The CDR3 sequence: CASRIKRGNNEQFF. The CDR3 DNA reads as TGTGCCAGCAGGATAAAGCGGGGAAACAATGAGCAGTTCTTC.

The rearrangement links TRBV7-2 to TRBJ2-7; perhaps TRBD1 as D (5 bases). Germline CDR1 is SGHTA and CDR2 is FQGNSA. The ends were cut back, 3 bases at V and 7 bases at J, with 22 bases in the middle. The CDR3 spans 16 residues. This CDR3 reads CASSLEWGRALEEQYF. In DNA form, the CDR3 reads TGTGCCAGCAGCTTGGAATGGGGCAGGGCCTTAGAGGAGCAGTACTTC.

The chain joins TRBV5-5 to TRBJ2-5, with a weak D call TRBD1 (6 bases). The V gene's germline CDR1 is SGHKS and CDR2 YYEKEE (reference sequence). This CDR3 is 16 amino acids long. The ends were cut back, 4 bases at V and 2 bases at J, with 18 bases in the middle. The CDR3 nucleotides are TGTGCCAGCAGCCCAGAGCCCACAGGGCCTCAAGAGACCCAGTACTTC. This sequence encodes CASSPEPTGPQETQYF.

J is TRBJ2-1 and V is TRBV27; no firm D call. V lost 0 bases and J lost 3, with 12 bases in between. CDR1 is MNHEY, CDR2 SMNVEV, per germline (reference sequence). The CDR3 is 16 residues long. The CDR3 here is CASSLSGSPNYNEQFF. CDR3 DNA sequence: TGTGCCAGCAGTTTATCTGGCTCCCCGAACTACAATGAGCAGTTCTTC.

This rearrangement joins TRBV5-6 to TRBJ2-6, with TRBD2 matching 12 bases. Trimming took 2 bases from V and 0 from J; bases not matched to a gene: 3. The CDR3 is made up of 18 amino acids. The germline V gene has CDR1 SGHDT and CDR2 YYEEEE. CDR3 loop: CASSFLAGGISGANVLTF. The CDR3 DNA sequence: TGTGCCAGCAGCTTCCTAGCGGGGGGGATCTCTGGGGCCAACGTCCTGACTTTC. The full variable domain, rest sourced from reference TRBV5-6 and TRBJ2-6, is DAGVTQSPTHLIKTRGQQVTLRCSPKSGHDTVSWYQQALGQGPQFIFQYYEEEERQRGNFPDRFSGHQFPNYSSELNVNALLLGDSALYLCASSFLAGGISGANVLTFGAGSRLTVL.

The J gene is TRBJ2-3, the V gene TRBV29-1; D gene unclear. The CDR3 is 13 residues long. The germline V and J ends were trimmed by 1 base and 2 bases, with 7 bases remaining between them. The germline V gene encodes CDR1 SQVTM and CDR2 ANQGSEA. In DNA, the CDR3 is TGCAGCGTTGAAGTATCCCTCACAGATACGCAGTATTTT. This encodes CSVEVSLTDTQYF.

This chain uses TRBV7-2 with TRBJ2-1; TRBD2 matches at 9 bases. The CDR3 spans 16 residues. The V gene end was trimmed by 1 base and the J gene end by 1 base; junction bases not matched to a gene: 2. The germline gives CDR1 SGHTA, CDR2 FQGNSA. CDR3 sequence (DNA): TGTGCCAGCAGCTTAGGGCTAGCGGGGTCCTACAATGAGCAGTTCTTC. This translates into CASSLGLAGSYNEQFF.